Detailed here is one T cell receptor (beta chain). Its cognate antigen is unknown. The selected patients with pancreatic ductal adenocarcinoma had surgery but no neoadjuvant therapy. Assay: immunoSEQ multiplex PCR; the TCRdb copy retains only in-frame clones and omits some. The data contain approximately 97,000 clones, about 95% of them singletons. This sample is drawn from a study of T cells in pancreatic ductal adenocarcinoma. Overall study findings and caveats: Blood clonality (about 0.065) did not differ significantly from tumor (about 0.11). Enrichment of CD45RO+ effector over naive T cells in tumors may bias clonality. The resected cohort was biased toward the minority with early-stage disease. Blood had more productive templates and around 8.2-fold more unique clonotypes than tumor.

The germline gives CDR1 MNHEY, CDR2 SMNVEV (reference sequence). The CDR3 covers 13 residues. Trimming took off 10 bases at V and 1 base at J, with 13 bases between the two ends. This chain connects TRBV27 to TRBJ1-1; possibly TRBD1 for D (6 bases). Material: PBMCs. The sequence came from a human donor with pancreatic ductal adenocarcinoma. The CDR3 is CATYRASNTEAFF. The CDR3 DNA sequence: TGTGCCACATACAGGGCCTCGAACACTGAAGCTTTCTTT.